This T cell receptor beta chain was profiled in a study of STAT5B mutations in CD4+ large granular lymphocyte leukemia. The CDR3 has 14 residues. Trimming stripped 0 bases from V and 9 bases from J, with 12 bases between. Germline CDR1 LNHNV, CDR2 YYDKDF (reference sequence). Profiled with immunoSEQ multiplex PCR; TCRdb holds only in-frame clones, not every one. The table includes 20,000 to 25,000 clones, about two thirds detected once. The chain links TRBV15 to TRBJ2-1, with D hard to call. The sequence derives from a human donor in good health. Sequencing was carried out using CD4+ T cells from blood buffy coats. This chain's CDR3 is CATSREVVRSEQFF. The DNA of the CDR3 is TGTGCCACCAGCAGAGAGGTGGTGAGGTCTGAGCAGTTCTTC.